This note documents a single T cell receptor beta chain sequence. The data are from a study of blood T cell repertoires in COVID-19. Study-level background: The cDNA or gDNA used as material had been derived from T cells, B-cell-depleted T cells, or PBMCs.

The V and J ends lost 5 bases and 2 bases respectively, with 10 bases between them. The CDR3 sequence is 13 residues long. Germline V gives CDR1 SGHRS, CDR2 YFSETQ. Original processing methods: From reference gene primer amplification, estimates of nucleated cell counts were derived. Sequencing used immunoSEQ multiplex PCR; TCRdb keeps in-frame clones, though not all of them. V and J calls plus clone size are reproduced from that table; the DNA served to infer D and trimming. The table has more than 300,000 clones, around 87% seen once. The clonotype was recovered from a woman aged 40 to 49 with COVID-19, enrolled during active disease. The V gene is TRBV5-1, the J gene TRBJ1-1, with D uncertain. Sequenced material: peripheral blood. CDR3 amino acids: CASSRQANTEAFF. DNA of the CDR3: TGCGCCAGCAGTCGTCAGGCAAACACTGAAGCTTTCTTT.